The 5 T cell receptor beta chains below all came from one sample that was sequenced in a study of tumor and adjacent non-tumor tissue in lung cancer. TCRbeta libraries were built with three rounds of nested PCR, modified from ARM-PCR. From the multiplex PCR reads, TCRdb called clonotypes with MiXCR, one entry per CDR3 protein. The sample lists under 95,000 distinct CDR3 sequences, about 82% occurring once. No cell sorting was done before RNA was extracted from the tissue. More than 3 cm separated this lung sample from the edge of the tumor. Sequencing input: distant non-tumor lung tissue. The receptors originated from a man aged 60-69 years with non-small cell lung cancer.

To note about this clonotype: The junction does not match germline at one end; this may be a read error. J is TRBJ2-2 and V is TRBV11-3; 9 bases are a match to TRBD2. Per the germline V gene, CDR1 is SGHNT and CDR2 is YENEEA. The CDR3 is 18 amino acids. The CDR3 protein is CGSSSRGAGGYRAGELFF. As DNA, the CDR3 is TGTGGCAGCAGTTCCCGTGGAGCGGGAGGATACAGAGCCGGGGAGTTGTTTTTT.

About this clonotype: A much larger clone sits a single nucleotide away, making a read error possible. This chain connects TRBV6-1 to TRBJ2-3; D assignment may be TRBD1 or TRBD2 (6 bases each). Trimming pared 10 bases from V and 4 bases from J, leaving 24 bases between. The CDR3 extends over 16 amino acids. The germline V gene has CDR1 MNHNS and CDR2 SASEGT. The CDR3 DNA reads TGTGCCAACAGGGACTTGACTGCAATAGGGTCAGATACGCAGTATTTT. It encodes CANRDLTAIGSDTQYF.

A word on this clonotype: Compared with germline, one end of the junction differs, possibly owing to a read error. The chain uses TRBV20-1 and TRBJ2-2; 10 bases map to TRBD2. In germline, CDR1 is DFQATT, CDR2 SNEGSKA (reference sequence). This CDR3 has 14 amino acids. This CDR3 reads CGALAGGGTGELLF. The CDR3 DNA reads TGCGGTGCTTTAGCGGGAGGAGGCACCGGGGAGCTGTTATTT.

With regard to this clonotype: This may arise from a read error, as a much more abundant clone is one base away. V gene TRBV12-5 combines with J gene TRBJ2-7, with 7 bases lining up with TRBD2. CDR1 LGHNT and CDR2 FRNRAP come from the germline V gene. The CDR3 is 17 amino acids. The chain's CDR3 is CPSGSCLGGVTPCEQYF. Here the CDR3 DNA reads TGTCCTAGTGGTTCTTGCCTGGGAGGGGTAACCCCTTGCGAGCAGTACTTC.

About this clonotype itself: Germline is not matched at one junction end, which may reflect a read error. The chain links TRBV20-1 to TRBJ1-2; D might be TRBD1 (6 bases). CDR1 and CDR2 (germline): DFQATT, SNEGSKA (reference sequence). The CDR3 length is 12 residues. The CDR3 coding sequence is TGCTGTGCTAGAGAGACAATCGGGGGCTACGCCTTC. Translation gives CCARETIGGYAF.